What follows are 8 T cell receptor beta chains derived from one specimen sequenced in a study of cytomegalovirus exposure and HLA in healthy donors. Use of 60 Vbeta and 13 Jbeta primers characterized the PCR. Sequencing was performed with immunoSEQ multiplex PCR; in TCRdb, only in-frame clones are kept and a portion is missing. The table has some 150,000 clones, 60% to 80% seen once; the top ten hold around 3.4%. What was sequenced was PBMCs. These receptors originate from a man aged 30 to 45 in good health and CMV-seropositive.

The chain employs TRBV27 and TRBJ2-7; 9 bases line up with TRBD1. CDR1 and CDR2 (germline): MNHEY, SMNVEV (reference sequence). The V gene end was trimmed by 2 bases and the J gene end by 4 bases; junction bases not matched to a gene: 3. The CDR3 contains 14 residues. The CDR3 region has the DNA TGTGCCAGCAGTTTACGGACAGGGGCGTACGAGCAGTACTTC. As protein: CASSLRTGAYEQYF.

The CDR3 coding sequence is TGTGCCAGCAGCGTAGGGGCCGTCCAAGAGACCCAGTACTTC. The encoded protein is CASSVGAVQETQYF. The chain uses TRBV9 and TRBJ2-5; D remains unclear. Germline CDR1 SGDLS, CDR2 YYNGEE. This CDR3 has 14 amino acids. Trimming removed 0 bases from V and 1 base from J, with 7 bases in between. The complete variable domain, with remaining parts taken from reference TRBV9 and TRBJ2-5, reads DSGVTQTPKHLITATGQRVTLRCSPRSGDLSVYWYQQSLDQGLQFLIQYYNGEERAKGNILERFSAQQFPDLHSELNLSSLELGDSALYFCASSVGAVQETQYFGPGTRLLVL.

The J gene is TRBJ2-7, the V gene TRBV18; 7 nucleotides agree with TRBD1. The germline V gene encodes CDR1 KGHSH and CDR2 LQKENI. J lost 4 bases, V lost 3 bases, and 9 bases had no gene match. The CDR3 consists of 15 residues. The CDR3 loop is CASSPPDRSPYEQYF. CDR3 bases: TGTGCCAGCTCACCGCCGGACAGGTCGCCTTACGAGCAGTACTTC.

The rearrangement joins TRBV5-1 to TRBJ1-2, with 12 bases lining up with TRBD1. After removal of 0 bases from V and 2 bases from J, the junction contained 5 bases not matched to a gene. The CDR3 covers 17 residues. Germline values: CDR1 SGHRS, CDR2 YFSETQ. The DNA of the CDR3 is TGCGCCAGCAGCTTGGAGGGACAGGGGGCGTTGAACTATGGCTACACCTTC. Protein sequence: CASSLEGQGALNYGYTF. The full variable domain, rest sourced from reference TRBV5-1 and TRBJ1-2, is KAGVTQTPRYLIKTRGQQVTLSCSPISGHRSVSWYQQTPGQGLQFLFEYFSETQRNKGNFPGRFSGRQFSNSRSEMNVSTLELGDSALYLCASSLEGQGALNYGYTFGSGTRLTVV.

This clone showed up just a few times. V and J are TRBV6-1 and TRBJ2-7; the D is unclear. The CDR3 totals 12 residues. V was cut by 7 bases and J by 4 bases, with 11 bases left in between. Looked up from germline, CDR1 is MNHNS and CDR2 is SASEGT. The CDR3 protein is CASMGVTYEQYF. CDR3 DNA: TGTGCCAGCATGGGCGTCACTTACGAGCAGTACTTC.

The chain is built from TRBV28 and TRBJ2-5; 12 nucleotides align to TRBD1. The germline V gene encodes CDR1 MDHEN and CDR2 SYDVKM. This CDR3 has 15 amino acids. The V and J ends lost 5 bases and 5 bases, in that order; junction bases with no gene match: 6. CDR3 amino acids: CASSPRDRGHETQYF. CDR3 in DNA: TGTGCCAGCAGTCCCCGGGACAGGGGGCATGAGACCCAGTACTTC.

The chain carries TRBV5-6 and TRBJ1-4; TRBD1 aligns across 8 bases. The germline gives CDR1 SGHDT, CDR2 YYEEEE. Losses at the gene ends were 4 bases for V and 0 bases for J; bases not matched to a gene: 5. The CDR3 totals 16 residues. CDR3 in amino acids: CASSADREATNEKLFF. CDR3 bases: TGTGCCAGCAGCGCGGACAGGGAAGCAACTAATGAAAAACTGTTTTTT. Using reference TRBV5-6 and TRBJ1-4 for the parts outside the CDR3, the full variable domain is DAGVTQSPTHLIKTRGQQVTLRCSPKSGHDTVSWYQQALGQGPQFIFQYYEEEERQRGNFPDRFSGHQFPNYSSELNVNALLLGDSALYLCASSADREATNEKLFFGSGTQLSVL.

The gene calls are TRBV6-6 and TRBJ1-5, with 7 bases matching TRBD1. Germline V gives CDR1 MNHNY, CDR2 SVGAGI (reference sequence). V dropped 2 bases and J dropped 6; count of bases not matched to a gene: 7. The CDR3 length is 15 residues. CDR3 sequence reads: CASSYEGAGSQPQHF. The CDR3 DNA sequence: TGTGCCAGCAGTTACGAGGGGGCCGGGAGTCAGCCCCAGCATTTT.